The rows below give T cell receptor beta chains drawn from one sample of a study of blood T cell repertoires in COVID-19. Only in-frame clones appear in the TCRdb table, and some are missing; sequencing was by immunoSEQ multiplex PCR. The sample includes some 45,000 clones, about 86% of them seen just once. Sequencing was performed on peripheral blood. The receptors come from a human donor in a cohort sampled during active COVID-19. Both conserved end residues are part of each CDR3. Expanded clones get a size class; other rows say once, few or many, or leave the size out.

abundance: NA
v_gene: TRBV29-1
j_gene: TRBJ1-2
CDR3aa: CSVTKDRKPLYGYTF

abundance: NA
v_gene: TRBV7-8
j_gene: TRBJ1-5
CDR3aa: CASSLALRLNSNQPQHF

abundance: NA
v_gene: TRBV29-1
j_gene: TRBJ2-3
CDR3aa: CSVDLAGAGDTQYF

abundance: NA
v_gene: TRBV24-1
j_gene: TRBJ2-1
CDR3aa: CATGRSGTSYNEQFF

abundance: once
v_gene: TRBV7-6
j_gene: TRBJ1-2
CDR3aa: CASSSGEGLDYGYTF

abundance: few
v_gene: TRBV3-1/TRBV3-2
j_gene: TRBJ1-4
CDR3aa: CASSPAGTNEKLFF

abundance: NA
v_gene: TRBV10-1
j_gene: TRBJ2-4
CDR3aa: CASPIGLIAKNIQYF

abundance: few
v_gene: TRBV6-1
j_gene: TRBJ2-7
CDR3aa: CASSESAGPAYEQYF

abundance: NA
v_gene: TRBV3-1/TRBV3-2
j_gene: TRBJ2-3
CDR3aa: CASSRQRRGVRGTDTQYF

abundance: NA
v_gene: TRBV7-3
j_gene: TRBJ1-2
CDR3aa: CASSPTGSDGYTF

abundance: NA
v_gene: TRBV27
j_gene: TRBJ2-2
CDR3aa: CASNNQGTGTGELFF

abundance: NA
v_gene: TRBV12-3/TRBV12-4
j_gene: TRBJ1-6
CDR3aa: CASSLGGGSPLHF

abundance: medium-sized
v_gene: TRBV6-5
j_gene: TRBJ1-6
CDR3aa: CASSTTGQHNSPLHF

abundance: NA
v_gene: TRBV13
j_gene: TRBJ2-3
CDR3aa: CASSLKGEGIGDTQYF

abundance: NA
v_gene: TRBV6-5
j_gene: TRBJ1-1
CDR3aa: CASSTQGYTEAFF

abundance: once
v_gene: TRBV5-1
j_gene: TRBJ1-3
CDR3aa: CASSADRGPGNTIYF

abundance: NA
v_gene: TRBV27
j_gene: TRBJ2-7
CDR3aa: CASLGGKSYEQYF